The 18 T cell receptor beta chains below all came from one sample that was sequenced in a study of blood T cell repertoires in COVID-19. The assay was immunoSEQ multiplex PCR, and TCRdb's table has in-frame clones only and misses some. The top ten hold roughly 28% of the sample, which has around 31,000 clones, 85% to 90% seen once. The sequencing input was peripheral blood. These receptors were collected from an elderly man with acute or convalescent COVID-19.

The sample holds one count of this clone. This chain connects TRBV7-9 to TRBJ1-1; 7 bases match TRBD1. V was pared by 6 bases and J by 0 bases, with 16 bases of the junction left unmatched. The CDR3 is 18 residues long. CDR1 is SEHNR and CDR2 is FQNEAQ in the germline V gene (reference sequence). This chain's CDR3 is CASRHTLGTDPMNTEAFF. For the CDR3, the DNA is TGTGCCAGCAGACATACCCTGGGGACAGACCCAATGAACACTGAAGCTTTCTTT.

The chain recombines TRBV5-1 with TRBJ2-1; a possible D gene is TRBD2 (6 bases). In germline, CDR1 is SGHRS, CDR2 YFSETQ. This CDR3 has 15 amino acids. The V gene lost 0 bases and the J gene lost 5 bases, with 12 bases spanning the gap. The CDR3 nucleotides are TGCGCCAGCAGCTTGGAACTAGCTAGCAACAATGAGCAGTTCTTC. Translated, it gives CASSLELASNNEQFF.

This chain links TRBV19 with TRBJ1-5, with D hard to call. This CDR3 has 13 residues. The germline V gene has CDR1 LNHDA and CDR2 SQIVND (reference sequence). Trimming left V 4 bases short and J 5 bases short, with 9 bases between. This chain's CDR3 is CASSRQVYQPQHF. The CDR3 DNA reads TGTGCCAGTAGTAGGCAGGTCTATCAGCCCCAGCATTTT.

In DNA, the CDR3 is TGTGCCAGCAGGCCCGCCGGGACAGGGGACTACGAGCAGTACTTC. Its protein product is CASRPAGTGDYEQYF. This rearrangement joins TRBV28 to TRBJ2-7, with 10 bases lining up with TRBD1. The junction had 8 bases not matched to a gene; V was cut back by 6 bases and J by 3 bases. Germline loops: CDR1 MDHEN, CDR2 SYDVKM. The CDR3 contains 15 residues. Full variable domain (rest looked up from reference TRBV28 and TRBJ2-7): DVKVTQSSRYLVKRTGEKVFLECVQDMDHENMFWYRQDPGLGLRLIYFSYDVKMKEKGDIPEGYSVSREKKERFSLILESASTNQTSMYLCASRPAGTGDYEQYFGPGTRLTVT.

The chain couples TRBV5-1 to TRBJ2-5; D gene uncertain. Trimming removed 2 bases from V and 4 bases from J, with 3 bases in between. The CDR3 has 11 amino acids. CDR1 is SGHRS and CDR2 is YFSETQ in the germline V gene. CDR3 loop: CASSFGETQYF. CDR3 DNA: TGCGCCAGCAGCTTCGGAGAGACCCAGTACTTC.

The CDR3, as DNA: TGTGCCACCAGCAGAGGGTCGGGGGGCGTCGTTTTAGGTGGAAACACCATATATTTT. Translating it yields CATSRGSGGVVLGGNTIYF. The rearrangement joins TRBV15 to TRBJ1-3, with a weak D call TRBD1 (6 bases). CDR3 length: 19 amino acids. Germline V gene data show CDR1 as LNHNV and CDR2 as YYDKDF (reference sequence). The germline V and J ends were trimmed by 1 base and 3 bases, with 22 bases remaining between them.

This clone was recorded once. The rearrangement uses TRBV5-1 and TRBJ2-7; D perhaps matches TRBD1 (6 bases). There are 15 residues in the CDR3. Germline values: CDR1 SGHRS, CDR2 YFSETQ. The V end was cut by 3 bases, the J end by 0 bases, with 13 bases between. The CDR3 DNA is TGCGCCAGCAGCTCCCAGACAGGCCACTCCTACGAGCAGTACTTC. It codes for CASSSQTGHSYEQYF.

This chain uses TRBV10-3 with TRBJ1-2; no firm D call. CDR3 length: 17 residues. The germline V and J ends were trimmed by 5 bases and 0 bases, with 19 bases remaining between them. The germline V gene has CDR1 ENHRY and CDR2 SYGVKD. CDR3 residues: CAISFSPGAPSNYGYTF. DNA of the CDR3: TGTGCCATCAGTTTCTCCCCCGGAGCCCCATCTAACTATGGCTACACCTTC.

CDR3: CASSTGGTNEKLFF. The CDR3 nucleotides are TGTGCCAGTAGTACCGGGGGAACTAATGAAAAACTGTTTTTT. V gene TRBV19 combines with J gene TRBJ1-4; maybe TRBD1 (5 bases). This CDR3 has 14 residues. V lost 4 bases to trimming and J lost 1 base, with 7 bases between them. Germline CDR1 and CDR2: LNHDA and SQIVND (reference sequence).

This clone was counted only a few times. The CDR3 is CASSLGRQGAIRNIQYF. Written as DNA, the CDR3 is TGTGCCAGCAGCTTAGGTCGGCAGGGGGCAATCAGAAACATTCAGTACTTC. The chain combines TRBV7-9 with TRBJ2-4; TRBD1 matches at 8 bases. The CDR3 has 17 residues. Unmatched junction bases numbered 11, after V lost 1 base and J lost 6 bases. Germline V lookup: CDR1 SEHNR, CDR2 FQNEAQ (reference sequence).

This chain connects TRBV28 to TRBJ1-2; 7 bases match TRBD1. The CDR3 consists of 13 residues. CDR1 MDHEN and CDR2 SYDVKM come from the germline V gene. Trimming cost V 5 bases and J 8 bases; bases outside gene matches: 8. The CDR3 loop reads CASSPSDRVGYTF. CDR3 bases: TGTGCCAGCAGTCCCAGCGACAGGGTCGGCTACACCTTC.

This chain uses TRBV5-4 with TRBJ2-1; 10 bases fit TRBD2. Losses at the gene ends were 4 bases for V and 2 bases for J; bases not matched to a gene: 6. CDR3 length equals 16 residues. Germline-derived CDR1 and CDR2 are SGHNT and YYREEE (reference sequence). CDR3 sequence: CASSLPAGGPYNEQFF. The CDR3 region has the DNA TGTGCCAGCAGCCTCCCAGCGGGAGGGCCCTACAATGAGCAGTTCTTC.

The chain couples TRBV19 to TRBJ1-6, with D uncertain. The germline V gene encodes CDR1 LNHDA and CDR2 SQIVND (reference sequence). V was trimmed by 7 bases and J by 1 base, leaving 5 bases between them. The CDR3 totals 13 residues. DNA for the CDR3: TGTGCCAGTATGAGATCCTATAATTCACCCCTCCACTTT. This sequence encodes CASMRSYNSPLHF.

The chain joins TRBV6-5 to TRBJ2-6, with a weak D call TRBD2 (6 bases). The CDR3 contains 15 residues. The ends were cut back, 8 bases at V and 2 bases at J, with 13 bases in the middle. Germline V gene sequence: CDR1 MNHEY, CDR2 SVGAGI. The CDR3 sequence: CASSNGGAGANVLTF. The CDR3 coding sequence is TGTGCCAGCTCTAACGGGGGAGCTGGGGCCAACGTCCTGACTTTC.

In its sample, this clone was seen a few times. This chain links TRBV2 with TRBJ2-1; D not resolved. This CDR3 is 13 amino acids long. The V and J ends lost 7 bases and 7 bases respectively, with 14 bases between them. From germline, CDR1 is SNHLY and CDR2 FYNNEI. The CDR3 nucleotides read TGTGCCAGCACCGCGCAGAGGAAAAATGAGCAGTTCTTC. As protein: CASTAQRKNEQFF.

This clone was detected a few times. The chain couples TRBV5-1 to TRBJ2-5; D gene ambiguous. The CDR3 loop spans 14 amino acids. V dropped 5 bases and J dropped 4 bases, with 15 bases sitting between them. The V gene's germline CDR1 is SGHRS and CDR2 YFSETQ. This chain's CDR3 is CASSPELNRETQYF. CDR3 in DNA: TGCGCCAGCAGTCCAGAATTAAACCGAGAGACCCAGTACTTC.

This chain links TRBV19 with TRBJ2-2; 12 positions match TRBD1. The CDR3 has 18 amino acids. Germline-derived CDR1 and CDR2 are LNHDA and SQIVND (reference sequence). The J segment lost 5 bases and the V segment lost 9 bases, leaving 16 bases of the junction unmatched. The CDR3 DNA follows: TGTGCCAGCGTCCCGGGACAGGGGGCCCGTATATTTACCGGGGAGCTGTTTTTT. Translated, it gives CASVPGQGARIFTGELFF.

The J gene is TRBJ2-1, the V gene TRBV5-1; 12 positions match TRBD2. Germline values: CDR1 SGHRS, CDR2 YFSETQ. This CDR3 is built from 16 residues. V was clipped by 4 bases and J by 5 bases; unmatched bases: 7. The CDR3 coding sequence is TGCGCCAGCAGCACCCCGGGACTAGCGGGCAACAATGAGCAGTTCTTC. Encoded protein: CASSTPGLAGNNEQFF.